Given below is one T cell receptor beta chain in context. Its cognate antigen is unknown. Primers for the PCR totalled 60 Vbeta and 13 Jbeta. Some clones are missing from TCRdb's copy, which holds only in-frame ones; the method was immunoSEQ multiplex PCR. The repertoire consists of over 150,000 clones, with approximately 79% occurring once and the leading ten covering less than 2.5%. The sample is drawn from a study of cytomegalovirus exposure and HLA in healthy donors. Background on the study: Genetic ancestry analysis placed approximately 79% of the 400 or so donors that were genotyped in the Caucasian-associated cluster.

Study findings and constraints: A later analysis associated 16,951 TCR beta sequences with HLA alleles at a 0.05 false discovery rate. As a later analysis showed, a missense DCLRE1C variant was linked to trimming of TCR beta V- and J-genes. Earlier findings revealed that most TCR beta V segments proved productive either about 87% or about 30% of the time.

Sequences were obtained from PBMCs. The TCR was taken from a male donor in good health and CMV-seronegative.

DNA of the CDR3: TGTGCCAGTAGTATAGATCAACAGGCTCTAACTGGCTACACCTTC. Protein product: CASSIDQQALTGYTF. The J gene is TRBJ1-2, the V gene TRBV19, with D maybe TRBD1 (5 bases). CDR1 is LNHDA and CDR2 is SQIVND in the germline V gene (reference sequence). The V end lost 0 bases, the J end lost 7 bases, and 15 bases lay between the germline ends. The CDR3 spans 15 residues. The full variable domain, rest sourced from reference TRBV19 and TRBJ1-2, is DGGITQSPKYLFRKEGQNVTLSCEQNLNHDAMYWYRQDPGQGLRLIYYSQIVNDFQKGDIAEGYSVSREKKESFPLTVTSAQKNPTAFYLCASSIDQQALTGYTFGSGTRLTVV.